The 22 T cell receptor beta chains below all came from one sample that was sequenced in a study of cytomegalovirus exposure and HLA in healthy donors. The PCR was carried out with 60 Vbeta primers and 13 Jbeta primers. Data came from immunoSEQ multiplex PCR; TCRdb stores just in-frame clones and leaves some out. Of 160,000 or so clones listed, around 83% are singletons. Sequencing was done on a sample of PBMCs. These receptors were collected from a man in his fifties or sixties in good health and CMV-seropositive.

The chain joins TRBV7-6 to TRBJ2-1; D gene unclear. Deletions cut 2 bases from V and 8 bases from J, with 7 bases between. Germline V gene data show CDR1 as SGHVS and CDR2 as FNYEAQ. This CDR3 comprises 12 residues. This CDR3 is CASSLSIHEQFF. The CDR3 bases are TGTGCCAGCAGCTTATCTATCCATGAGCAGTTCTTC.

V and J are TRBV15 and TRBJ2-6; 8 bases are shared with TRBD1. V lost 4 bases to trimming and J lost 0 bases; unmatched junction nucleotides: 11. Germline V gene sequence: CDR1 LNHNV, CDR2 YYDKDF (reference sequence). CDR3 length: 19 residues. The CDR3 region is CATSKEKQGVYSGANVLTF. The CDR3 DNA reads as TGTGCCACCAGCAAAGAAAAACAGGGGGTTTACTCTGGGGCCAACGTCCTGACTTTC.

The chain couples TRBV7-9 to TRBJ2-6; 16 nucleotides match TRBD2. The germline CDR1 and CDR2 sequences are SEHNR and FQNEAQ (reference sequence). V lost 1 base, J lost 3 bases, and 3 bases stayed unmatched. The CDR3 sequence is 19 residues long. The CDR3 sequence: CASSLEGLAGGLGANVLTF. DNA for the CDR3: TGTGCCAGCAGCTTAGAGGGACTAGCGGGGGGGCTTGGGGCCAACGTCCTGACTTTC.

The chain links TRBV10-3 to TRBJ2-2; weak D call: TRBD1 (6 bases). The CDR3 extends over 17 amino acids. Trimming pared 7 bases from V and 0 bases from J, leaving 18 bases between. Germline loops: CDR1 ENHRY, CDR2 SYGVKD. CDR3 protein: CAITPGQLGSNTGELFF. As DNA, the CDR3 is TGTGCCATCACCCCGGGACAACTGGGATCGAACACCGGGGAGCTGTTTTTT.

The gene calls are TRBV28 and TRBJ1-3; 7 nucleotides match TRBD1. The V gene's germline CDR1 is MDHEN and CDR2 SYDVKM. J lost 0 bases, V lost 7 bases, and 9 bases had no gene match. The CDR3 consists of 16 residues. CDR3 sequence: CASNRDRRTSGNTIYF. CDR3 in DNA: TGTGCCAGCAATAGGGACAGACGGACCTCTGGAAACACCATATATTTT. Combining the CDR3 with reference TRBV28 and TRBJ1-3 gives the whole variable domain DVKVTQSSRYLVKRTGEKVFLECVQDMDHENMFWYRQDPGLGLRLIYFSYDVKMKEKGDIPEGYSVSREKKERFSLILESASTNQTSMYLCASNRDRRTSGNTIYFGEGSWLTVV.

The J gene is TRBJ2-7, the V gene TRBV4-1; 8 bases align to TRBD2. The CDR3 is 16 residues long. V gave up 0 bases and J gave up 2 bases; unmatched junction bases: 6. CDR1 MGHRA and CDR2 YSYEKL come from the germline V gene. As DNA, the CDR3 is TGCGCCAGCAGCCAAGATGGGTTGCGGGGGGCCTACGAGCAGTACTTC. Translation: CASSQDGLRGAYEQYF.

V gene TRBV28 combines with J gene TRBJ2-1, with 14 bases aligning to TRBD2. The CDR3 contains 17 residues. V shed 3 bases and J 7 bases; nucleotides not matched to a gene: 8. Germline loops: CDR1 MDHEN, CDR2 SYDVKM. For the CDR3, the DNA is TGTGCCAGCAGTTTTGGGACTAGCGGGAGACTGGGGAATGAGCAGTTCTTC. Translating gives CASSFGTSGRLGNEQFF.

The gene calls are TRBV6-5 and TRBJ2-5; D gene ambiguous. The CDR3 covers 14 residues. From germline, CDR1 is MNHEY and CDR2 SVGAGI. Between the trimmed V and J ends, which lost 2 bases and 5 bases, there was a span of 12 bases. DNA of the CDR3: TGTGCCAGCAGTTACGTGACGGGTGGGGAGACCCAGTACTTC. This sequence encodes CASSYVTGGETQYF.

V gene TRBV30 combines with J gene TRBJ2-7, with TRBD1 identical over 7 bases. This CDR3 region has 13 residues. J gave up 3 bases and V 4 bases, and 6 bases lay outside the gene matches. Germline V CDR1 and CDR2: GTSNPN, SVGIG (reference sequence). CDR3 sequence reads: CAWTGGAVYEQYF. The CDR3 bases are TGTGCCTGGACAGGGGGAGCGGTCTACGAGCAGTACTTC. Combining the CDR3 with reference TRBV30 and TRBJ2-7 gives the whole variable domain SQTIHQWPATLVQPVGSPLSLECTVEGTSNPNLYWYRQAAGRGLQLLFYSVGIGQISSEVPQNLSASRPQDRQFILSSKKLLLSDSGFYLCAWTGGAVYEQYFGPGTRLTVT.

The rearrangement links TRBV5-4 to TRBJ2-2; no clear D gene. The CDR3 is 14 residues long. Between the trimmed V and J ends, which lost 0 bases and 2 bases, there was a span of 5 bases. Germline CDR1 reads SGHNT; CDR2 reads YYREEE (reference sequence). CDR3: CASSLGLNTGELFF. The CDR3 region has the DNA TGTGCCAGCAGCTTGGGACTTAACACCGGGGAGCTGTTTTTT.

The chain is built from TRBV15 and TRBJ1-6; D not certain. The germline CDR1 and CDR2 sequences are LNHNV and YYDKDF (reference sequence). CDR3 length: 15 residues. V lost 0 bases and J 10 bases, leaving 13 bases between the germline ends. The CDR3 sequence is CATSREARAGSPLHF. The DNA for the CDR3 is TGTGCCACCAGCAGAGAGGCGCGAGCGGGGTCACCCCTCCACTTT. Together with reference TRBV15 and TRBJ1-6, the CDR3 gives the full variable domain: DAMVIQNPRYQVTQFGKPVTLSCSQTLNHNVMYWYQQKSSQAPKLLFHYYDKDFNNEADTPDNFQSRRPNTSFCFLDIRSPGLGDTAMYLCATSREARAGSPLHFGNGTRLTVT.

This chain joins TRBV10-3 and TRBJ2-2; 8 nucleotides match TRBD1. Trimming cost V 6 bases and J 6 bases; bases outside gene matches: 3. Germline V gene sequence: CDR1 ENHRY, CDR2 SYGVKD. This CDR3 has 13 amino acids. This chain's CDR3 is CAIRLTGAGELFF. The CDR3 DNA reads TGTGCCATCAGGTTGACAGGGGCCGGGGAGCTGTTTTTT.

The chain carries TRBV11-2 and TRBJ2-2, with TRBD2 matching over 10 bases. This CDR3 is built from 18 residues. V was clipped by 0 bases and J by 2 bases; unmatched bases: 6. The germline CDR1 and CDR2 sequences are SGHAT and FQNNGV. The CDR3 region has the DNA TGTGCCAGCAGCTTAGAAATCAGCGGGGGGGATAACACCGGGGAGCTGTTTTTT. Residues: CASSLEISGGDNTGELFF.

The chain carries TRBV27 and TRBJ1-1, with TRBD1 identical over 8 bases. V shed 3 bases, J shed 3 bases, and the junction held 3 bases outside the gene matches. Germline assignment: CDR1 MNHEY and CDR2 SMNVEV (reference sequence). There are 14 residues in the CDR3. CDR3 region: CASSFTGGYTEAFF. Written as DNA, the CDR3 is TGTGCCAGCAGTTTCACAGGGGGTTACACTGAAGCTTTCTTT.

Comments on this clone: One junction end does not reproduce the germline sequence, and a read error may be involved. The CDR3 loop reads CSSSLSVGGPTNEKLFF. The CDR3 region has the DNA TGTTCCAGCAGCTTAAGCGTCGGAGGCCCAACTAATGAAAAACTGTTTTTT. The chain is built from TRBV7-9 and TRBJ1-4; D unresolved. The CDR3 has 17 amino acids. Germline V gives CDR1 SEHNR, CDR2 FQNEAQ (reference sequence).

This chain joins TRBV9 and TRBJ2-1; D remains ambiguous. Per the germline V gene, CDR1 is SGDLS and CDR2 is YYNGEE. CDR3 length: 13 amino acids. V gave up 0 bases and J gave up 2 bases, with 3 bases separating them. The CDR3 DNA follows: TGTGCCAGCAGCGTAGGTACCTACAATGAGCAGTTCTTC. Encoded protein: CASSVGTYNEQFF.

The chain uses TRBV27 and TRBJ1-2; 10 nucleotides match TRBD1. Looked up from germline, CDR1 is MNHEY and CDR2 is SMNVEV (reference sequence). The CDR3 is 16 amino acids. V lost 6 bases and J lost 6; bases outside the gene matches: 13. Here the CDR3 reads CASSRAQTGGSNGYTF. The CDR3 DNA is TGTGCCAGCAGCCGCGCCCAGACAGGGGGCTCCAATGGCTACACCTTC.

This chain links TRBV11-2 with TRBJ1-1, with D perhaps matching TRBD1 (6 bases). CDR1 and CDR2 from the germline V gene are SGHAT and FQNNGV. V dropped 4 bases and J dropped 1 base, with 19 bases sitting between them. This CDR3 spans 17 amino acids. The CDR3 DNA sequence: TGTGCCAGCAGCTCCCGGGGGGGGCCAGCATGGAACACTGAAGCTTTCTTT. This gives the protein CASSSRGGPAWNTEAFF.

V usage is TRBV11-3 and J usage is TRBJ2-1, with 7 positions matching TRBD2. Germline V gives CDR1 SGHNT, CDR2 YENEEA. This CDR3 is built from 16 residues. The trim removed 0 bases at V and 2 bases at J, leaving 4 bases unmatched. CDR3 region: CASSLDRSGTYNEQFF. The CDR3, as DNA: TGTGCCAGCAGCTTAGATCGGAGCGGGACCTACAATGAGCAGTTCTTC.

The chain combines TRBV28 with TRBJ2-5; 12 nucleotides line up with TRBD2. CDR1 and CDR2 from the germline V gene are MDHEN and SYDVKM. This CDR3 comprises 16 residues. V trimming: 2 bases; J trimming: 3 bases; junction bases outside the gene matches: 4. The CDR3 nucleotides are TGTGCCAGCAGTTTACCTAGCGGGAGGGCCGAAGAGACCCAGTACTTC. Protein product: CASSLPSGRAEETQYF.

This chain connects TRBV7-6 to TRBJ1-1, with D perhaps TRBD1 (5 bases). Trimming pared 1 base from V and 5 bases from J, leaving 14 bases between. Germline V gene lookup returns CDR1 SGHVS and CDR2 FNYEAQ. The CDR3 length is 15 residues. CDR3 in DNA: TGTGCCAGCAGCTTAGAAGGTGGGGGGTTAACTGAAGCTTTCTTT. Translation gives CASSLEGGGLTEAFF.

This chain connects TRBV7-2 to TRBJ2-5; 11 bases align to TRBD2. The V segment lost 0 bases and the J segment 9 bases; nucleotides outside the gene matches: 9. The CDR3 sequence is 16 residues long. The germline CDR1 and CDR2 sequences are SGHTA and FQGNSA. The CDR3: CASSLALLAGEIPQYF. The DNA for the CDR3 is TGTGCCAGCAGCTTAGCATTACTAGCGGGAGAAATACCCCAGTACTTC.